This T cell receptor (beta chain) was recorded in a study of low-dose radiotherapy and immunotherapy resistance in tumors. Alpha- and beta-chain coverage of first-strand cDNA came from TRAV- and TRBV-specific primers. It was with a constant-region primer and a V-primer adapter that TCRs were amplified over roughly 19 PCR cycles. With in vitro transcription, the isolated mRNA was amplified. Via MiXCR, TCRdb re-called the reads, giving one row per CDR3 protein. The sample has roughly 95,000 distinct CDR3 sequences, less than 25% seen once. Trimming removed 8 bases at V and 3 bases at J, with 10 bases between. There are 12 residues in the CDR3. Germline-derived CDR1 and CDR2 are SGHRS and YFSETQ. Time point defined: after trial treatment. Documented treatment: LDRT plus nivolumab, ipilimumab, low-dose cyclophosphamide and aspirin (RACIN trial). As their treatment, donors received nivolumab, ipilimumab, aspirin, low-dose cyclophosphamide and low-dose radiotherapy. Solid tumors that lacked tumor-infiltrating lymphocytes and were advanced were present in eligible patients.

The sample holds many counts of this clonotype. This sample comprised PBMCs, obtained after low-dose radiotherapy plus immunotherapy. This clonotype was sampled from a female donor with ovarian cancer. The chain links TRBV5-1 to TRBJ2-3; TRBD2 is a possible D gene (5 bases). The CDR3 loop reads CASGGGTDTQYF. CDR3 in DNA: TGCGCCAGTGGAGGTGGAACAGATACGCAGTATTTT.